Below, 8 T cell receptor beta chains from the same sample are listed, as sequenced in a study of regulatory T cells in long-lasting Graves disease. Documented time point: newly diagnosed GD, antithyroid drugs for less than 3 months. From PBMCs, RNA was extracted and then used to make the TCR library. Construction of the TCR beta libraries employed iRepertoire HTBI primers in conjunction with Arm-PCR of CDR3 regions. TCRdb reanalysed the multiplex PCR reads using MiXCR and keeps one entry per CDR3 protein. The sample consists of roughly 420,000 distinct CDR3 sequences, 16% of them appearing once. These data were likewise used in another study, on T cells in Graves' hyperthyroidism and ophthalmopathy.

The source was peripheral blood mononuclear cells (PBMCs), collected at new diagnosis, from a patient treated with antithyroid drugs. The receptor source for this set is a woman between 18 and 29 years old with Graves disease.

This clonotype was found a few times. The chain uses TRBV6-1 and TRBJ2-2; 11 bases match TRBD1. CDR1 MNHNS and CDR2 SASEGT come from the germline V gene. V dropped 6 bases and J dropped 4; count of bases not matched to a gene: 4. The CDR3 runs 15 residues. Here the CDR3 reads CASRRTGGLTGELFF. The CDR3 nucleotides read TGTGCCAGCAGAAGGACAGGGGGCCTCACCGGGGAGCTGTTTTTT.

This clonotype occurred many times. The rearrangement joins TRBV28 to TRBJ2-7; D remains ambiguous. Germline values: CDR1 MDHEN, CDR2 SYDVKM. The ends were cut back, 4 bases at V and 3 bases at J, with 10 bases in the middle. CDR3 length equals 13 residues. CDR3 sequence: CASSSLVFYEQYF. CDR3 nucleotides: TGTGCCAGCAGTTCCCTTGTCTTCTACGAGCAGTACTTC.

V and J are TRBV20-1 and TRBJ2-5; D possibly corresponds to TRBD2 (6 bases). The CDR3 is 14 amino acids. Germline CDR1 reads DFQATT; CDR2 reads SNEGSKA (reference sequence). CDR3 sequence reads: CGSSRLVLSETQYF. The CDR3 region has the DNA TGCGGATCTTCGAGACTAGTGCTATCAGAGACCCAGTACTTC.

This clonotype was found a few times. J is TRBJ1-1 and V is TRBV20-1, with D perhaps TRBD1 (5 bases). The V end lost 3 bases, the J end lost 1 base, and 12 bases lay between the germline ends. The CDR3 is 14 amino acids. Germline values: CDR1 DFQATT, CDR2 SNEGSKA (reference sequence). CDR3 region: CSASKGTWNTEAFF. The DNA of the CDR3 is TGCAGTGCTAGCAAGGGGACTTGGAACACTGAAGCTTTCTTT.

In this sample, this clonotype turned up a few times. The chain carries TRBV6-1 and TRBJ1-1; 7 nucleotides align to TRBD1. Unmatched junction bases numbered 10, after V lost 8 bases and J lost 4 bases. This CDR3 is built from 14 residues. CDR1 and CDR2 (germline): MNHNS, SASEGT. CDR3 nucleotide sequence: TGTGCCAGCGAAAGACAGGGTTCGGGCACTGAAGCTTTCTTT. Translating it yields CASERQGSGTEAFF.

The sample holds many counts of this clonotype. This rearrangement joins TRBV15 to TRBJ1-2, with 8 bases identical to TRBD1. There are 15 residues in the CDR3. V lost 1 base and J lost 2; bases outside the gene matches: 3. CDR1 and CDR2 from the germline V gene are LNHNV and YYDKDF (reference sequence). The CDR3 protein is CATSRGTGGNYGYTF. The CDR3 DNA reads as TGTGCCACCAGCAGAGGCACAGGGGGAAACTATGGCTACACCTTC.

This clonotype showed up many times. The chain recombines TRBV20-1 with TRBJ1-1; unclear D gene. Deletions cut 4 bases from V and 0 bases from J, with 9 bases between. Germline CDR1 is DFQATT and CDR2 is SNEGSKA (reference sequence). The CDR3 consists of 13 residues. The CDR3 nucleotides are TGCAGTGCTATGATTGACTTGAACACTGAAGCTTTCTTT. Translating gives CSAMIDLNTEAFF.

This clonotype appeared a few times. CDR3 sequence reads: CASSEGRNVNQPQHF. Written as DNA, the CDR3 is TGTGCCAGCAGTGAAGGCAGAAACGTCAATCAGCCCCAGCATTTT. The chain links TRBV2 to TRBJ1-5; D uncertain. Trimming removed 1 base from V and 3 bases from J, with 10 bases in between. Germline V lookup: CDR1 SNHLY, CDR2 FYNNEI. The CDR3 covers 15 residues.